The entry below describes one T cell receptor beta chain. The sample originates from a study of blood T cell repertoires in COVID-19. Study overall: PBMCs, B-cell-depleted T cells, or T cells provided the cDNA or gDNA that made up the material.

CDR3 length: 15 residues. The germline gives CDR1 MNHEY, CDR2 SVGAGI. V was shortened by 1 base and J by 3 bases, with 10 bases between the two germline ends. Data came from immunoSEQ multiplex PCR; TCRdb stores just in-frame clones and leaves some out. The profile shows about 93,000 clones, approximately 87% of them singletons. This chain uses TRBV6-5 with TRBJ1-5; a possible D gene is TRBD1 (6 bases). Sequencing used peripheral blood. The receptor's source is a human donor with active COVID-19. The donor label of this sample is uncertain. CDR3 sequence: CASSYYRDANQPQHF. CDR3 nucleotides: TGTGCCAGCAGTTACTACAGGGACGCCAATCAGCCCCAGCATTTT.